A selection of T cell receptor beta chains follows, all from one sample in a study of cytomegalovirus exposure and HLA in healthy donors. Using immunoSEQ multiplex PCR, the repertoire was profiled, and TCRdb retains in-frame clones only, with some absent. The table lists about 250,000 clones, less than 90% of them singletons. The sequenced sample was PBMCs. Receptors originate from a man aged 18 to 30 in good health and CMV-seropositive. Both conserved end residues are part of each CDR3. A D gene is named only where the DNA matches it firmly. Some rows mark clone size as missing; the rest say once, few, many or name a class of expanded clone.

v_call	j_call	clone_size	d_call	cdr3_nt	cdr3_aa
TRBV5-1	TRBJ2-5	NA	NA	TGCGCCAGCAGCTTGGACAGCCAAGAGACCCAGTACTTC	CASSLDSQETQYF
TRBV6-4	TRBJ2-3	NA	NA	TGTGCCAGCAGTGACTCGTCGGGCCTCTACACAGATACGCAGTATTTT	CASSDSSGLYTDTQYF
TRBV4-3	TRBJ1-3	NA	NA	TGCGCCAGCAGCCCTTCAGTACCTTCCTCTGGAAACACCATATATTTT	CASSPSVPSSGNTIYF
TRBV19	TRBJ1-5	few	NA	TGTGCCAGTAGTGGAGATTCGACATTTAGCAATCAGCCCCAGCATTTT	CASSGDSTFSNQPQHF
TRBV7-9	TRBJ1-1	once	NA	TGTGCCAGCAGCTCACAAGCTAACACTGAAGCTTTCTTT	CASSSQANTEAFF
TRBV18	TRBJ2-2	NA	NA	TGTGCCAGCTCACCCCTGGGCTACACCGGGGAGCTGTTTTTT	CASSPLGYTGELFF
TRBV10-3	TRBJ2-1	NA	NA	TGTGCCATCAAAGAGGGCGGATCCTACAATGAGCAGTTCTTC	CAIKEGGSYNEQFF
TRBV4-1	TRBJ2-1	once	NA	TGCGCCAGCAGCCAGGGGGGGCTAAGCTCCTACAATGAGCAGTTCTTC	CASSQGGLSSYNEQFF
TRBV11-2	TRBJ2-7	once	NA	TGTGCCAGCAGCTTAGTACCGGGACACTACGAGCAGTACTTC	CASSLVPGHYEQYF
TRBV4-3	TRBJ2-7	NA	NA	TGCGCCAGCAGCTTAGGGGCAACCTACGAGCAGTACTTC	CASSLGATYEQYF
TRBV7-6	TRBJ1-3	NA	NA	TGTGCCAGCAGCTTAGGAGGGCCTGGAAACACCATATATTTT	CASSLGGPGNTIYF
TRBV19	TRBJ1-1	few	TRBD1	TGTGCCAGTAGTGGGGACAGAGTGAACACTGAAGCTTTCTTT	CASSGDRVNTEAFF
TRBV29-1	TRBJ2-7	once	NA	TGCAGCGTTGAAGGGGGGGCATCGGACGAGCAGTACTTC	CSVEGGASDEQYF
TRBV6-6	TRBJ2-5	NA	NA	TGTGCCAGCATGGCCGGGGGGCTAGAGACCCAGTACTTC	CASMAGGLETQYF
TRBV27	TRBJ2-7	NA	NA	TGTGCCAGCAGTTTAACCCAGCGTAATTCCTACGAGCAGTACTTC	CASSLTQRNSYEQYF
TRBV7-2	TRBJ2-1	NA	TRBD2	TGTGCCAGCAGCTCGAGCGGGAGTATCTACAATGAGCAGTTCTTC	CASSSSGSIYNEQFF
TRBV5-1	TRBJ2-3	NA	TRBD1	TGCGCCAGCAGCTTACAGGGGGAATGGGATACGCAGTATTTT	CASSLQGEWDTQYF
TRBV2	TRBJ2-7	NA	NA	TGTGCCAGCAGTCCAGACAGCAACGAGCAGTACTTC	CASSPDSNEQYF
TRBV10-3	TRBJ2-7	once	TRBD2	TGTGCCATCAGTGACGCGGGAGGGGGGCACGAGCAGTACTTC	CAISDAGGGHEQYF
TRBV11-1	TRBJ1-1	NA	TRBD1	TGTGCCAGCAGCCTTGTTTGGACAGGGGAGATCACTGAAGCTTTCTTT	CASSLVWTGEITEAFF
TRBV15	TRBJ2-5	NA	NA	TGTGCCACCAGCAGAGGGGACACCCAAGAGACCCAGTACTTC	CATSRGDTQETQYF
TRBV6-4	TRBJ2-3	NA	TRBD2	TGTGCCAGCAGTGACCGTATAGCGGGAGGGCTACGCGGGACAGATACGCAGTATTTT	CASSDRIAGGLRGTDTQYF
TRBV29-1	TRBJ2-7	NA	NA	TGCAGCGTTGAATCTGGGGTGCAGTACTTC	CSVESGVQYF
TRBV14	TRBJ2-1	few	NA	TGTGCCAGCAGCCAAGTAAAGTCGTACGGTGCGGAGCAGTTCTTC	CASSQVKSYGAEQFF
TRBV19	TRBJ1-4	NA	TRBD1	TGTGCCAGTAGTAATTGGGACAGCTCGAACGAAAAACTGTTTTTT	CASSNWDSSNEKLFF
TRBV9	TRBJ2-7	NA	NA	TGTGCCAGCAGCGTAGGCAGGGAAGAATACGAGCAGTACTTC	CASSVGREEYEQYF
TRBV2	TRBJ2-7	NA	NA	TGTGCCAGCAGTGAATACGTTGGGTACGAGCAGTACTTC	CASSEYVGYEQYF
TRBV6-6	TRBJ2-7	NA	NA	TGTGCCAGCAGTCCCGGACAAACCTACGAGCAGTACTTC	CASSPGQTYEQYF
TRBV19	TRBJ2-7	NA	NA	TGTGCCAGTAGTATAGATCTGGGCAGGGACTACGAGCAGTACTTC	CASSIDLGRDYEQYF
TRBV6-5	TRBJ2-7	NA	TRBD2	TGTGCCACCCGACTAGCGGGATCCTACGAGCAGTACTTC	CATRLAGSYEQYF
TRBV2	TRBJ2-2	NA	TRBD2	TGTGCCAGCAGAGTAGCGGGAGTCAACACCGGGGAGCTGTTTTTT	CASRVAGVNTGELFF
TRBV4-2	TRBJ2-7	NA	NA	TGTGCCAGCAGCCAAGATACCAATAGCCGCTACGAGCAGTACTTC	CASSQDTNSRYEQYF
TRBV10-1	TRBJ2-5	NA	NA	TGCGCCAGCAGTGAGTCGGGCGGGGGCGTGCGGGCCCAGTACTTC	CASSESGGGVRAQYF
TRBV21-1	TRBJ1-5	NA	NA	TGTGCCAGCAGCAAAGATCCCCGGGACAAGGAAGCTTATAGCAATCAGCCCCAGCATTTT	CASSKDPRDKEAYSNQPQHF
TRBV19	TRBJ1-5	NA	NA	TGTGCCAGTAGTCTTCCCTTAGGCGATCAGCCCCAGCATTTT	CASSLPLGDQPQHF
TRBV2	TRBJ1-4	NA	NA	TGTGCCAGCAGTAGACTTCCGGGCCCAACGAAGGAAAAACTGTTTTTT	CASSRLPGPTKEKLFF
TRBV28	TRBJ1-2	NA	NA	TGTGCCAGCAGTTTAAGGGCCTATGGCTACACCTTC	CASSLRAYGYTF
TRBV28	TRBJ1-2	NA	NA	TGTGCCAGCAGTTTGCGGGGGGCCCCTGGCTACACCTTC	CASSLRGAPGYTF
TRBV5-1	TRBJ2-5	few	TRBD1	TGCGCCAGCAGCTCAAGTCCAGGGGGCGAGACCCAGTACTTC	CASSSSPGGETQYF
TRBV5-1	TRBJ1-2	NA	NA	TGCGCCAGCAGCTCTCGACACAGCTATGGCTACACCTTC	CASSSRHSYGYTF
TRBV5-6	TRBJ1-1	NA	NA	TGTGCCAGCAGCGTGGACGGGACTGAAGCTTTCTTT	CASSVDGTEAFF
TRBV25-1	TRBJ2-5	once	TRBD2	TGTGCCAGCAGTTTGGGTGGATTAGCGGGAGAGACCCAGTACTTC	CASSLGGLAGETQYF